What follows are 29 T cell receptor beta chains derived from one specimen sequenced in a study of blood T cell repertoires in COVID-19. Profiling relied on immunoSEQ multiplex PCR, and the TCRdb table lists in-frame clones only, not all of them. In the table there are 50,000 to 75,000 clones, around 85% of which are singletons. The specimen was peripheral blood. The receptors were gathered from a man in his 60s with acute or convalescent COVID-19.

The chain joins TRBV2 to TRBJ1-4; D is unresolved. Trimming left V 1 base short and J 7 bases short, with 13 bases between. Per germline, CDR1 SNHLY and CDR2 FYNNEI. The CDR3 has 15 amino acids. The CDR3 region is CASSEVAAGGEKLFF. DNA of the CDR3: TGTGCCAGCAGTGAAGTGGCAGCTGGCGGTGAAAAACTGTTTTTT.

In its sample, this clone was seen once. The genes are TRBV20-1 and TRBJ2-2; no clear D gene. V gave up 3 bases and J gave up 0 bases, with 5 bases separating them. CDR3 length: 13 residues. CDR1 and CDR2 (germline): DFQATT, SNEGSKA (reference sequence). The CDR3 here is CSASLANTGELFF. In DNA form, the CDR3 reads TGCAGTGCTAGTTTAGCGAACACCGGGGAGCTGTTTTTT.

The chain joins TRBV6-5 to TRBJ2-5; D may be TRBD1 (5 bases). The CDR3 is made up of 14 amino acids. The germline CDR1 and CDR2 sequences are MNHEY and SVGAGI. Between the trimmed V and J ends, which lost 0 bases and 6 bases, there was a span of 11 bases. CDR3 coding DNA: TGTGCCAGCAGTTACTCAGACAGAGGACAGACCCAGTACTTC. Translation gives CASSYSDRGQTQYF.

The chain joins TRBV24-1 to TRBJ2-3, with D possibly TRBD2 on 6 matching bases. CDR1 and CDR2 from the germline V gene are KGHDR and SFDVKD. The CDR3 totals 14 residues. Between the trimmed V and J ends, which lost 4 bases and 3 bases, there was a span of 10 bases. The CDR3 here is CATSDPGTTDTQYF. The DNA for the CDR3 is TGTGCCACCAGTGACCCCGGGACTACAGATACGCAGTATTTT.

The chain employs TRBV18 and TRBJ2-7; D is possibly TRBD2 (5 bases). Trimming cost V 0 bases and J 7 bases, with 10 bases left between them. This CDR3 has 13 amino acids. CDR1 and CDR2 (germline): KGHSH, LQKENI. The CDR3 is CASSPPVRGEQYF. The CDR3 nucleotides are TGTGCCAGCTCACCACCGGTCCGAGGGGAGCAGTACTTC.

The rearrangement uses TRBV9 and TRBJ2-3; TRBD1 agrees at 11 bases. The CDR3 has 17 residues. The germline V gene has CDR1 SGDLS and CDR2 YYNGEE. V lost 1 base, J lost 0 bases, and 4 bases stayed unmatched. The CDR3 region is CASSVKDRGPSTDTQYF. The DNA for the CDR3 is TGTGCCAGCAGCGTAAAGGACAGGGGGCCGAGCACAGATACGCAGTATTTT.

The J gene is TRBJ2-5, the V gene TRBV10-3, with D perhaps TRBD2 (6 bases). Trimming pared 10 bases from V and 3 bases from J, leaving 15 bases between. The germline gives CDR1 ENHRY, CDR2 SYGVKD. The CDR3 has 13 amino acids. In DNA, the CDR3 is TGTGCCACGGCCCTTGGGAGGAAAGAGACCCAGTACTTC. Translation: CATALGRKETQYF.

This sequence joins TRBV27 and TRBJ2-1, with 8 bases aligning to TRBD1. This CDR3 is 13 amino acids long. V lost 5 bases, J lost 9 bases, and 6 bases stayed unmatched. The germline CDR1 and CDR2 sequences are MNHEY and SMNVEV (reference sequence). The CDR3 nucleotides read TGTGCCAGCAGTATAGGACAGGGTACTGAGCAGTTCTTC. It yields the protein CASSIGQGTEQFF.

CDR3 sequence (DNA): TGTGCCAGCCAGACTAGGCACTCCGGAGAGACCCAGTACTTC. Translating gives CASQTRHSGETQYF. The chain is built from TRBV3-1 (or the pseudogene TRBV3-2) and TRBJ2-5, with TRBD2 as a possible D gene (6 bases). Trimming stripped 8 bases from V and 4 bases from J, with 17 bases between. The length of the CDR3 is 14 residues. Germline assignment: CDR1 LGHDT and CDR2 YNNKEL (reference sequence).

CDR3 bases: TGTGCCAGCAGTGAAGGTCCAGGGTGGGGCTCATCTGGGGCCAACGTCCTGACTTTC. Amino acids: CASSEGPGWGSSGANVLTF. The chain combines TRBV2 with TRBJ2-6, with D possibly TRBD1 on 5 matching bases. Trimming shortened V by 1 base and J by 1 base, and 17 bases separated the two germline ends. Per germline, CDR1 SNHLY and CDR2 FYNNEI. CDR3 length: 19 amino acids.

V is TRBV11-1 and J is TRBJ2-1; 9 nucleotides line up with TRBD2. The V gene end was trimmed by 4 bases and the J gene end by 8 bases; junction bases not matched to a gene: 9. The CDR3 has 15 residues. The germline V gene encodes CDR1 SGHAT and CDR2 FQDESV (reference sequence). CDR3 in amino acids: CASSSRTSVSHEQFF. The CDR3 nucleotides are TGTGCCAGCAGCTCCCGGACTAGCGTCTCCCATGAGCAGTTCTTC. The variable domain in full, with the rest retrieved from reference TRBV11-1 and TRBJ2-1, is EAEVAQSPRYKITEKSQAVAFWCDPISGHATLYWYRQILGQGPELLVQFQDESVVDDSQLPKDRFSAERLKGVDSTLKIQPAELGDSAMYLCASSSRTSVSHEQFFGPGTRLTVL.

The V and J genes are TRBV9 and TRBJ2-5; perhaps TRBD2 as D (5 bases). The CDR3 spans 13 residues. Germline CDR1 is SGDLS and CDR2 is YYNGEE. V lost 3 bases and J 5 bases, leaving 11 bases between the germline ends. The CDR3 nucleotides are TGTGCCAGCAGCGCGGGATCTAGGGAGACCCAGTACTTC. Translated: CASSAGSRETQYF.

CDR3 protein: CASSWGGNEKLFF. The CDR3 DNA reads TGTGCCAGCAGCTGGGGAGGTAATGAAAAACTGTTTTTT. The chain links TRBV5-6 to TRBJ1-4; D remains unclear. CDR3 length equals 13 residues. Germline CDR1 is SGHDT and CDR2 is YYEEEE. Trimming removed 3 bases at V and 4 bases at J, with 7 bases between. Full variable domain (remainder filled in from reference TRBV5-6 and TRBJ1-4): DAGVTQSPTHLIKTRGQQVTLRCSPKSGHDTVSWYQQALGQGPQFIFQYYEEEERQRGNFPDRFSGHQFPNYSSELNVNALLLGDSALYLCASSWGGNEKLFFGSGTQLSVL.

The rearrangement joins TRBV9 to TRBJ1-6; D not resolved. V was pared by 2 bases and J by 5 bases, with 8 bases between. This CDR3 has 14 residues. Germline values: CDR1 SGDLS, CDR2 YYNGEE. CDR3 bases: TGTGCCAGCAGCGTGGAGGGCGATAATTCACCCCTCCACTTT. Amino acid sequence: CASSVEGDNSPLHF.

The V call is TRBV7-3, the J call TRBJ2-5, with D perhaps TRBD2 (5 bases). Germline CDR1 is SGHTA and CDR2 is FQGTGA. This CDR3 region has 13 residues. Trimming stripped 2 bases from V and 5 bases from J, with 9 bases between. CDR3 coding DNA: TGTGCCAGCAGCTTAGGGTGGGAGGAGACCCAGTACTTC. Encoded protein: CASSLGWEETQYF. Full variable domain (outside the CDR3, taken from reference TRBV7-3 and TRBJ2-5): GAGVSQTPSNKVTEKGKYVELRCDPISGHTALYWYRQSLGQGPEFLIYFQGTGAADDSGLPNDRFFAVRPEGSVSTLKIQRTERGDSAVYLCASSLGWEETQYFGPGTRLLVL.

This clone was seen only a few times. The chain combines TRBV29-1 with TRBJ2-2; 8 bases map to TRBD1. CDR3 length equals 14 residues. The germline CDR1 and CDR2 sequences are SQVTM and ANQGSEA. The junction had 4 bases not matched to a gene; V was cut back by 7 bases and J by 0 bases. The CDR3 DNA reads as TGCAGCGCCTCGGACAGGGCGAACACCGGGGAGCTGTTTTTT. Translated: CSASDRANTGELFF.

Worth noting for this clone: The junction departs from the called germline gene at one end, perhaps through a read error. The chain combines TRBV7-9 with TRBJ2-7, with TRBD2 matching over 7 bases. Looked up from germline, CDR1 is SEHNR and CDR2 is FQNEAQ (reference sequence). The CDR3 length is 14 residues. CDR3 loop: CASSTSSGSSEQYF. The DNA for the CDR3 is TGTGCCAGCAGCACCTCTAGCGGATCCTCCGAGCAGTACTTC.

A few counts support this clone. The chain joins TRBV5-6 to TRBJ1-6; TRBD1 might be the D (5 bases). CDR1 and CDR2 (germline): SGHDT, YYEEEE. Between the trimmed V and J ends, which lost 4 bases and 13 bases, there was a span of 18 bases. The CDR3 totals 14 residues. The CDR3 region is CASSTSFRVGPLHF. CDR3 nucleotide sequence: TGTGCCAGCAGCACCTCTTTCAGGGTCGGGCCCCTCCACTTT.

V gene TRBV6-2 or TRBV6-3 combines with J gene TRBJ2-1; TRBD2 agrees at 11 bases. Germline V gene data show CDR1 as MNHEY and CDR2 as SVGEGT. The CDR3 runs 14 residues. The J segment lost 6 bases and the V segment lost 7 bases, leaving 5 bases of the junction unmatched. The CDR3 DNA follows: TGTGCCAGCAACCCGGGACTAGCGGCCAATGAGCAGTTCTTC. It yields the protein CASNPGLAANEQFF.

The chain carries TRBV9 and TRBJ2-5; perhaps TRBD1 as D (6 bases). The ends were cut back, 0 bases at V and 4 bases at J, with 13 bases in the middle. This CDR3 is built from 15 residues. Germline CDR1 is SGDLS and CDR2 is YYNGEE. The CDR3 DNA reads as TGTGCCAGCAGCGTAGGGGACACCAGCGGAGAGACCCAGTACTTC. This encodes CASSVGDTSGETQYF.

This chain links TRBV27 with TRBJ1-2; perhaps TRBD1 as D (6 bases). The CDR3 covers 14 residues. Germline V lookup: CDR1 MNHEY, CDR2 SMNVEV (reference sequence). Trimming took off 5 bases at V and 7 bases at J, with 17 bases between the two ends. As DNA, the CDR3 is TGTGCCAGCAGTCAGACCGGGACATTCGGTGGCTACACCTTC. Translating gives CASSQTGTFGGYTF.

This chain uses TRBV27 with TRBJ2-3, with D perhaps TRBD2 (6 bases). The V end lost 4 bases, the J end lost 1 base, and 12 bases lay between the germline ends. The CDR3 consists of 15 residues. Germline CDR1 MNHEY, CDR2 SMNVEV (reference sequence). The CDR3 DNA follows: TGTGCCAGCAGTTCGACTAGTCCCGGCACAGATACGCAGTATTTT. It codes for CASSSTSPGTDTQYF.

The chain combines TRBV11-2 with TRBJ2-2; the match to TRBD1 covers 7 bases. The CDR3 sequence is 15 residues long. Germline values: CDR1 SGHAT, CDR2 FQNNGV. The junction had 6 bases not matched to a gene; V was cut back by 4 bases and J by 4 bases. CDR3 DNA: TGTGCCAGCAGCTCCACGACAGGGTTCACCGGGGAGCTGTTTTTT. Protein sequence: CASSSTTGFTGELFF.

A single count supports this clone. J is TRBJ1-2 and V is TRBV10-3; TRBD1 matches 7 bases. The CDR3 consists of 11 residues. Germline V gene sequence: CDR1 ENHRY, CDR2 SYGVKD. After removal of 6 bases from V and 7 bases from J, the junction contained 2 bases not matched to a gene. The CDR3 DNA follows: TGTGCCATCAGGCAGGGGGGTGGCTACACCTTC. This codes for CAIRQGGGYTF.

The gene calls are TRBV9 and TRBJ2-7, with a weak D call TRBD2 (6 bases). CDR1 is SGDLS, CDR2 YYNGEE, per germline. This CDR3 region has 14 residues. V was pared by 4 bases and J by 3 bases, with 14 bases between. The CDR3 reads CASSPGLSNYEQYF. Written as DNA, the CDR3 is TGTGCCAGCAGCCCGGGACTTTCAAACTACGAGCAGTACTTC.

Regarding this clone: One junction end does not reproduce the germline sequence, and a read error may be involved. The sample carries other DNA sequences with the same CDR3. This chain links TRBV6-2 or TRBV6-3 with TRBJ1-1; D may be TRBD1 (6 bases). The germline gives CDR1 MNHEY, CDR2 SVGEGT. The CDR3 is made up of 13 amino acids. In nucleotides, the CDR3 is TGTGCCAGCAGCCCAGGACAGAACACTGAGGCTTTCTTT. Translating gives CASSPGQNTEAFF.

The chain combines TRBV27 with TRBJ2-1, with D maybe TRBD2 (7 bases). From germline, CDR1 is MNHEY and CDR2 SMNVEV (reference sequence). V was pared by 1 base and J by 9 bases, with 13 bases between. There are 14 residues in the CDR3. The CDR3 protein is CASSLLEGGGEQFF. The CDR3 nucleotides read TGTGCCAGCAGTTTATTAGAGGGAGGGGGTGAGCAGTTCTTC.

The genes are TRBV10-3 and TRBJ1-5; D unclear. The CDR3 has 13 residues. Trimming removed 1 base from V and 5 bases from J, with 6 bases in between. CDR1 ENHRY and CDR2 SYGVKD come from the germline V gene. The CDR3 sequence is CAISEYRDQPQHF. The CDR3 DNA reads as TGTGCCATCAGTGAGTACCGAGATCAGCCCCAGCATTTT.

This clone has a single count. The genes are TRBV7-2 and TRBJ2-3; the match to TRBD1 covers 9 bases. The V gene end was trimmed by 8 bases and the J gene end by 2 bases; junction bases not matched to a gene: 8. CDR1 is SGHTA and CDR2 is FQGNSA in the germline V gene. The CDR3 loop spans 15 amino acids. The CDR3 spells CASQEDRGNTDTQYF. The CDR3 nucleotides are TGTGCCAGCCAGGAGGACAGGGGTAACACAGATACGCAGTATTTT.